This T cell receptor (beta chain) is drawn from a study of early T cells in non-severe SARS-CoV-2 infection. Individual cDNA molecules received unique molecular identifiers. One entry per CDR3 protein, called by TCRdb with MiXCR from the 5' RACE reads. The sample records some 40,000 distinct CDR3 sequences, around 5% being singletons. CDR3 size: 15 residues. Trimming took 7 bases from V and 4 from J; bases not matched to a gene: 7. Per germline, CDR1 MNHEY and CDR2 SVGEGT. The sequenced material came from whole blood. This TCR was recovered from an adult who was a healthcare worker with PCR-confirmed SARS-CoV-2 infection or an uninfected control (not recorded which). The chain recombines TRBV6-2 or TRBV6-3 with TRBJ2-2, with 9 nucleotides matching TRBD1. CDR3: CASTRRDRATGELFF. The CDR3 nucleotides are TGTGCCAGCACCCGCCGGGACAGGGCCACCGGGGAGCTGTTTTTT.